Detailed here is one TCR beta chain. Its antigen remains unidentified. The data are from a study of identical twins. Whole-study findings and limits: Interpretation of the results relied on cross-sectional statistical analysis and not on following the same donors.

TCRdb recomputed calls from the 5' RACE reads with MiXCR, one row per CDR3 protein. The data contain approximately 500,000 distinct CDR3 sequences, approximately 14% of them singletons. In germline, CDR1 is WSHSY, CDR2 SAAADI. CDR3 size: 12 residues. The J segment lost 3 bases and the V segment lost 10 bases, leaving 6 bases of the junction unmatched. This sample was shared with a second study, whose subject was yellow fever vaccine responses in identical twins. From that paper: Twins showed a vaccine T cell response that reportedly seemed partly convergent, partly personalized.

Material for sequencing was CD4+ T cells sorted from blood. The source is a woman between 18 and 30 years old in good health. The chain combines TRBV10-2 with TRBJ2-7; 7 positions match TRBD2. The CDR3 spells CATTGTNYEQYF. In nucleotides, the CDR3 is TGCGCCACAACCGGGACTAACTACGAGCAGTACTTC.